The clone carrying this T cell receptor (beta chain) was seen many times. The antigen is unknown. The CDR3 end falls 3 residues outside the read, so it is completed with the germline J gene. Germline V gives CDR1 DFQATT, CDR2 SNEGSKA (reference sequence). CDR3 length equals 15 residues. This specimen belongs to a study of T cell clonality in common variable immunodeficiency. Whole-study results and caveats: Fewer deletions and N-nucleotide insertions were reportedly seen in common variable immunodeficiency TCR beta sequences.

Here immunoSEQ multiplex PCR was the method, and the copy in TCRdb shows in-frame clones only, minus some. This sample shows about 55,000 clones and no singletons; 0.65% to 1% rests with the ten largest. The sequence came from a person between 18 and 75 years old in good health. Input material: peripheral blood mononuclear cells. This chain links TRBV20-1 with TRBJ2-3, with D maybe TRBD1 (6 bases). CDR3 DNA, as far as it was read: TGCAGTGCGACTCCCACAGGGCGTCAAGGTCAGCCG. It yields the protein CSATPTGRQGQP. The CDR3 in its entirety is CSATPTGRQGQPQYF.